Each of the 17 T cell receptor beta chains below was sequenced from the same sample in a study of cytomegalovirus exposure and HLA in healthy donors. PCR primers comprised 60 Vbeta and 13 Jbeta primers. TCRdb keeps only in-frame clones here, not all; method: immunoSEQ multiplex PCR. The sample consists of about 190,000 clones, about 81% of them appearing once. Sample: PBMCs. Receptors originate from a man younger than 45 in good health and CMV-seropositive.

This rearrangement joins TRBV6-1 to TRBJ2-2; TRBD1 aligns across 10 bases. Germline CDR1 is MNHNS and CDR2 is SASEGT. The CDR3 sequence is 18 residues long. The junction had 12 bases not matched to a gene; V was cut back by 6 bases and J by 2 bases. Written as DNA, the CDR3 is TGTGCCAGCAGCGAAAACCGACAGGGGGCGACTAACACCGGGGAGCTGTTTTTT. Its protein is CASSENRQGATNTGELFF.

This chain's CDR3 is CASSLPLQENEQFF. Written as DNA, the CDR3 is TGTGCCAGCAGCTTACCCCTTCAAGAGAATGAGCAGTTCTTC. The genes are TRBV7-6 and TRBJ2-1; no reliable D call. Germline CDR1 SGHVS, CDR2 FNYEAQ. The CDR3 loop spans 14 amino acids. Trimming cost V 2 bases and J 7 bases, with 12 bases left between them.

V and J are TRBV4-1 and TRBJ1-4; D call uncertain. V gave up 0 bases and J gave up 8 bases, with 19 bases separating them. The CDR3 extends over 17 amino acids. Germline V CDR1 and CDR2: MGHRA, YSYEKL. CDR3 bases: TGCGCCAGCAGCCAAGAAGCCGACTCCGCAGAGAACGAAAAACTGTTTTTT. It codes for CASSQEADSAENEKLFF.

V usage is TRBV7-2 and J usage is TRBJ2-5; TRBD2 aligns across 14 bases. This CDR3 has 17 residues. Trimming at V came to 5 bases and at J to 7 bases, leaving 12 bases not matched to a gene. Germline V lookup: CDR1 SGHTA, CDR2 FQGNSA. CDR3 in amino acids: CASSPGTSGGQRGTQYF. The CDR3 bases are TGTGCCAGCAGCCCCGGGACTAGCGGGGGCCAAAGAGGGACCCAGTACTTC.

The V call is TRBV18, the J call TRBJ2-2; D call uncertain. This CDR3 has 17 residues. Germline lookup yields CDR1 KGHSH and CDR2 LQKENI. Trimming left V 3 bases short and J 4 bases short, with 18 bases between. The CDR3 sequence: CASSPDLNRSFTGELFF. In DNA, the CDR3 is TGTGCCAGCTCACCGGATCTGAACAGAAGTTTCACCGGGGAGCTGTTTTTT.

The chain is built from TRBV28 and TRBJ2-7; 7 bases align to TRBD2. This CDR3 contains 14 residues. Germline assignment: CDR1 MDHEN and CDR2 SYDVKM. Trimming at V came to 5 bases and at J to 0 bases, leaving 4 bases not matched to a gene. CDR3 DNA: TGTGCCAGCAGTCTCAGCGGGGCCTCCTACGAGCAGTACTTC. Translated, it gives CASSLSGASYEQYF.

This clone was observed a single time. CDR3: CASSLAGGFGTDTQYF. CDR3 DNA sequence: TGTGCCAGCAGTTTAGCCGGAGGGTTCGGCACAGATACGCAGTATTTT. The genes are TRBV28 and TRBJ2-3; maybe TRBD2 (6 bases). Germline V gene sequence: CDR1 MDHEN, CDR2 SYDVKM. The V and J ends lost 2 bases and 1 base respectively, with 13 bases between them. The CDR3 has 16 residues.

The rearrangement links TRBV2 to TRBJ1-4; no firm D call. The CDR3 consists of 15 residues. V dropped 5 bases and J dropped 0 bases, with 10 bases sitting between them. Germline values: CDR1 SNHLY, CDR2 FYNNEI. CDR3 nucleotides: TGTGCCAGCAGTTTGTCGAGAGCAACTAATGAAAAACTGTTTTTT. Its protein is CASSLSRATNEKLFF.

The CDR3 region is CASPTWGRGYEQYF. The CDR3 nucleotides read TGTGCCAGCCCCACGTGGGGGAGGGGCTACGAGCAGTACTTC. V usage is TRBV6-5 and J usage is TRBJ2-7, with 7 bases identical to TRBD2. V gave up 8 bases and J gave up 3 bases; unmatched junction bases: 10. This CDR3 is 14 amino acids long. CDR1 is MNHEY and CDR2 is SVGAGI in the germline V gene.

There are many counts of this clone. The chain combines TRBV6-5 with TRBJ2-3; 13 positions agree with TRBD2. The CDR3 runs to 14 residues. From germline, CDR1 is MNHEY and CDR2 SVGAGI. The V gene end was trimmed by 6 bases and the J gene end by 6 bases; junction bases not matched to a gene: 3. The CDR3 sequence is CASRLAGGLDTQYF. CDR3 coding DNA: TGTGCCAGCAGACTAGCGGGAGGGCTGGATACGCAGTATTTT.

The chain joins TRBV30 to TRBJ2-7, with 10 bases identical to TRBD1. With V trimmed by 3 bases and J by 0 bases, 2 bases remained unmatched. From germline, CDR1 is GTSNPN and CDR2 SVGIG (reference sequence). This CDR3 contains 14 residues. CDR3 protein: CAWRDRGYSYEQYF. The CDR3 nucleotides read TGTGCCTGGAGGGACAGGGGGTACTCCTACGAGCAGTACTTC. Based on the CDR3 plus reference TRBV30 and TRBJ2-7, the full variable domain is SQTIHQWPATLVQPVGSPLSLECTVEGTSNPNLYWYRQAAGRGLQLLFYSVGIGQISSEVPQNLSASRPQDRQFILSSKKLLLSDSGFYLCAWRDRGYSYEQYFGPGTRLTVT.

The V and J genes are TRBV10-3 and TRBJ1-3, with TRBD1 identical over 9 bases. CDR1 is ENHRY, CDR2 SYGVKD, per germline. Trimming at V came to 10 bases and at J to 0 bases, leaving 7 bases not matched to a gene. There are 15 residues in the CDR3. DNA for the CDR3: TGTGCCACCGCGGGACAGGGCGGCTCTGGAAACACCATATATTTT. As protein: CATAGQGGSGNTIYF.

This clone was counted a few times. Within the sample, other DNA sequences also encode this same CDR3. This sequence joins TRBV28 and TRBJ2-7, with D possibly TRBD2 on 5 matching bases. This CDR3 is 11 amino acids long. Germline assignment: CDR1 MDHEN and CDR2 SYDVKM. The V end was cut by 5 bases, the J end by 6 bases, with 8 bases between. CDR3 sequence reads: CASSPRGEQYF. The CDR3 bases are TGTGCCAGCAGTCCCCGGGGCGAGCAGTACTTC. Based on the CDR3 plus reference TRBV28 and TRBJ2-7, the full variable domain is DVKVTQSSRYLVKRTGEKVFLECVQDMDHENMFWYRQDPGLGLRLIYFSYDVKMKEKGDIPEGYSVSREKKERFSLILESASTNQTSMYLCASSPRGEQYFGPGTRLTVT.

This clone was seen only a few times. This chain uses TRBV30 with TRBJ1-1; 7 nucleotides match TRBD1. This CDR3 spans 13 amino acids. V lost 3 bases to trimming and J lost 5 bases; unmatched junction nucleotides: 6. CDR1 GTSNPN and CDR2 SVGIG come from the germline V gene (reference sequence). The CDR3 DNA follows: TGTGCCTGGAGAAGGACAGGCGGAACTGAAGCTTTCTTT. Residues: CAWRRTGGTEAFF.

CDR3 sequence: CASSYRGGVVEQFF. DNA for the CDR3: TGTGCCAGCAGTTACCGGGGGGGAGTCGTGGAGCAGTTCTTC. The V call is TRBV6-5, the J call TRBJ2-1; TRBD2 matches at 8 bases. Germline V CDR1 and CDR2: MNHEY, SVGAGI. The CDR3 is 14 amino acids. V shed 2 bases, J shed 10 bases, and the junction held 7 bases outside the gene matches.

V and J are TRBV30 and TRBJ2-3; TRBD2 agrees at 7 bases. Germline lookup yields CDR1 GTSNPN and CDR2 SVGIG (reference sequence). V lost 2 bases, J lost 0 bases, and 2 bases stayed unmatched. There are 14 residues in the CDR3. The chain's CDR3 is CAWSPGGSTDTQYF. The DNA of the CDR3 is TGTGCCTGGAGTCCCGGGGGGAGCACAGATACGCAGTATTTT.

The CDR3 DNA is TGTGCCAGCAGCCTTTGGGACAGGCGGAATCAGCCCCAGCATTTT. This sequence encodes CASSLWDRRNQPQHF. The chain joins TRBV5-4 to TRBJ1-5; 8 bases align to TRBD1. Unmatched junction bases numbered 7, after V lost 4 bases and J lost 4 bases. There are 15 residues in the CDR3. In germline, CDR1 is SGHNT, CDR2 YYREEE (reference sequence).